This TCR beta chain was observed in a study of T-cell memory formation after mild COVID-19. Study overall: In these data, TCR clusters were largely donor specific.

The 5'RACE method, run with constant-segment primers, produced TCR alpha and TCR beta cDNA libraries (carrying sample barcodes and UMIs). TCRdb ran MiXCR on the 5' RACE reads and lists one entry per CDR3 protein. The sample has fewer than 600,000 distinct CDR3 sequences, about 22% seen once. The CDR3 loop spans 14 amino acids. V was shortened by 4 bases and J by 2 bases, with 10 bases between the two germline ends. The germline gives CDR1 SGHRS, CDR2 YFSETQ. This TCR was recovered from an adult woman who had mild COVID-19 (a few samples of this study predate the infection). Cell type and time point are not known. The chain carries TRBV5-1 and TRBJ1-5, with D uncertain. What was sequenced was PBMCs or a T cell subset sorted from them (not recorded which). CDR3 DNA: TGCGCCAGCAGCCCCTTCGGGGGCAATCAGCCCCAGCATTTT. This sequence encodes CASSPFGGNQPQHF.